This TCR beta chain came from a study of cytomegalovirus exposure and HLA in healthy donors. Study-level background: As released early, the data held about 85 million unique TCRs from HLA-typed donors. Study-wide results and caveats: A later analysis found common viral pathogens apparently linked to several of the most significant clusters. Follow-up analysis found HLA locus-dependent TCR association rates, highest for DRB1 and lowest for HLA-C.

A word on this clone: Its target is not known.

V shed 5 bases, J shed 1 base, and the junction held 0 bases outside the gene matches. Per the germline V gene, CDR1 is WNHNN and CDR2 is SYGVQD (reference sequence). The CDR3 runs to 13 residues. PCR used 60 Vbeta primers and 13 Jbeta primers. The data were produced by immunoSEQ multiplex PCR, yet TCRdb's version contains in-frame clones alone and is incomplete. The table includes under 200,000 clones, roughly 80% detected once. The chain carries TRBV10-1 and TRBJ2-3; 7 nucleotides agree with TRBD2. Source material: PBMCs. The TCR sequence derives from a man in his fifties in good health and CMV-seropositive. The CDR3 DNA is TGCGCCAGCAGTACTAGCGGCACAGATACGCAGTATTTT. Amino acids: CASSTSGTDTQYF.